What follows are 21 T cell receptor beta chains derived from one specimen sequenced in a study of blood T cell repertoires in COVID-19. The protocol was immunoSEQ multiplex PCR, while the TCRdb copy is restricted to in-frame clones and leaves out a portion. There are a few hundred thousand clones in the sample; 70% to 90% occur only once, and about 1.5% lies in the top ten. What was sequenced was peripheral blood. The receptors stem from a woman between 25 and 40 years old with COVID-19, enrolled during active disease.

The V call is TRBV5-1, the J call TRBJ2-5; D ambiguous. The ends were cut back, 4 bases at V and 1 base at J, with 2 bases in the middle. The germline V gene has CDR1 SGHRS and CDR2 YFSETQ. The CDR3 totals 11 residues. The CDR3 spells CASSLQETQYF. The DNA of the CDR3 is TGCGCCAGCAGCCTCCAAGAGACCCAGTACTTC.

This sequence joins TRBV7-8 and TRBJ2-7; D might be TRBD2 (5 bases). Germline CDR1 is SGHVS and CDR2 is FQNEAQ. The V end lost 2 bases, the J end lost 5 bases, and 22 bases lay between the germline ends. This CDR3 region has 17 residues. The CDR3 region has the DNA TGTGCCAGCAGCTTAAACTTCCCCTCCGGGGTTAGGGACGAGCAGTACTTC. This sequence encodes CASSLNFPSGVRDEQYF.

The V and J genes are TRBV19 and TRBJ2-5, with D perhaps TRBD1 (6 bases). CDR3 length equals 15 residues. Deletions cut 3 bases from V and 5 bases from J, with 16 bases between. Germline assignment: CDR1 LNHDA and CDR2 SQIVND (reference sequence). The CDR3 coding sequence is TGTGCCAGTAGTATCCGGAATAACAGGGTGGAGACCCAGTACTTC. This encodes CASSIRNNRVETQYF.

The J gene is TRBJ2-3, the V gene TRBV28; 9 bases map to TRBD1. The CDR3 covers 16 residues. CDR1 is MDHEN, CDR2 SYDVKM, per germline. The J segment lost 0 bases and the V segment lost 4 bases, leaving 5 bases of the junction unmatched. The CDR3 protein is CASSSSGTGSTDTQYF. The CDR3 coding sequence is TGTGCCAGCAGTTCTTCCGGGACAGGGAGCACAGATACGCAGTATTTT.

This chain joins TRBV19 and TRBJ2-2; a possible D gene is TRBD1 (6 bases). The ends were cut back, 5 bases at V and 5 bases at J, with 15 bases in the middle. Germline V CDR1 and CDR2: LNHDA, SQIVND (reference sequence). The CDR3 has 15 residues. The CDR3 loop reads CASSGGGRGTGELFF. CDR3 coding DNA: TGTGCCAGTAGTGGGGGCGGGCGAGGGACCGGGGAGCTGTTTTTT. Full variable domain (missing parts from reference TRBV19 and TRBJ2-2): DGGITQSPKYLFRKEGQNVTLSCEQNLNHDAMYWYRQDPGQGLRLIYYSQIVNDFQKGDIAEGYSVSREKKESFPLTVTSAQKNPTAFYLCASSGGGRGTGELFFGEGSRLTVL.

This clone was seen just once. The chain is built from TRBV7-2 and TRBJ2-3, with a tentative D call TRBD2 (5 bases). V gave up 6 bases and J gave up 2 bases, with 15 bases separating them. Germline V gives CDR1 SGHTA, CDR2 FQGNSA. This CDR3 has 15 amino acids. CDR3: CASRSTSLLTDTQYF. CDR3 coding DNA: TGTGCCAGCAGGAGTACTAGTCTCCTCACAGATACGCAGTATTTT.

The V and J genes are TRBV6-5 and TRBJ1-2; D may be TRBD1 (5 bases). The CDR3 spans 15 residues. With 2 bases removed from V and 0 bases from J, the gap between germline ends came to 10 bases. Germline V CDR1 and CDR2: MNHEY, SVGAGI. As DNA, the CDR3 is TGTGCCAGCAGTTACGGGGCAACTCCTAACTATGGCTACACCTTC. Its protein product is CASSYGATPNYGYTF.

In this sample, this clone turned up a few times. The chain has TRBV28 and TRBJ1-2, with D unresolved. This CDR3 spans 12 amino acids. With 3 bases removed from V and 8 bases from J, the gap between germline ends came to 10 bases. Germline values: CDR1 MDHEN, CDR2 SYDVKM. DNA for the CDR3: TGTGCCAGCAGTTTCCCCCGTCGGGGCTACACCTTC. Its protein product is CASSFPRRGYTF.

The chain uses TRBV30 and TRBJ1-4; D gene ambiguous. The CDR3 extends over 13 amino acids. CDR1 and CDR2 (germline): GTSNPN, SVGIG (reference sequence). Trimming cost V 4 bases and J 8 bases, with 14 bases left between them. The CDR3 region is CAWKQLKREKLFF. The DNA of the CDR3 is TGTGCCTGGAAACAGTTGAAAAGGGAAAAACTGTTTTTT.

The genes are TRBV5-8 and TRBJ1-2; no definite D call. Germline V lookup: CDR1 SGHTS, CDR2 YDEGEE. Trimming cost V 0 bases and J 6 bases, with 15 bases left between them. CDR3 size: 15 residues. The CDR3 nucleotides read TGTGCCAGCAGCTTGGGCCGTACTCAACGTCATGGCTACACCTTC. Translating it yields CASSLGRTQRHGYTF.

The chain couples TRBV10-3 to TRBJ1-2; D is unclear. The CDR3 length is 13 residues. V was trimmed by 4 bases and J by 4 bases, leaving 10 bases between them. Germline CDR1 and CDR2: ENHRY and SYGVKD. In DNA form, the CDR3 reads TGTGCCATCAGTGGGCCGGGAAGCTATGGCTACACCTTC. Its translation: CAISGPGSYGYTF.

This chain uses TRBV12-3 or TRBV12-4 with TRBJ1-2; weak D call: TRBD1 (5 bases). V lost 7 bases, J lost 8 bases, and 17 bases lay in between. There are 13 residues in the CDR3. CDR3 loop: CASIMGGALGYTF. CDR3 in DNA: TGTGCCAGCATCATGGGGGGTGCTCTGGGCTACACCTTC.

This clone was recorded once. The genes are TRBV7-9 and TRBJ1-2; D gene uncertain. V lost 5 bases and J lost 6, with 7 bases in between. The germline gives CDR1 SEHNR, CDR2 FQNEAQ (reference sequence). This CDR3 comprises 11 residues. As DNA, the CDR3 is TGTGCCAGCAGCGTGGCTGATGGCTACACCTTC. This codes for CASSVADGYTF. Full variable domain (remainder filled in from reference TRBV7-9 and TRBJ1-2): DTGVSQNPRHKITKRGQNVTFRCDPISEHNRLYWYRQTLGQGPEFLTYFQNEAQLEKSRLLSDRFSAERPKGSFSTLEIQRTEQGDSAMYLCASSVADGYTFGSGTRLTVV.

This sequence joins TRBV6-1 and TRBJ1-1; D is uncertain. Germline V CDR1 and CDR2: MNHNS, SASEGT. The CDR3 runs to 13 residues. Between the trimmed V and J ends, which lost 4 bases and 0 bases, there was a span of 6 bases. The CDR3 loop is CASSAAMNTEAFF. In DNA, the CDR3 is TGTGCCAGCAGTGCAGCTATGAACACTGAAGCTTTCTTT.

The chain uses TRBV19 and TRBJ1-2, with unresolved D. With 1 base removed from V and 6 bases from J, the gap between germline ends came to 6 bases. Germline V gives CDR1 LNHDA, CDR2 SQIVND (reference sequence). CDR3 length equals 12 residues. The CDR3, as DNA: TGTGCCAGTAGTATAGGGCTCAATGGCTACACCTTC. Its translation: CASSIGLNGYTF.

This sequence joins TRBV7-9 and TRBJ1-1; the D is unclear. The CDR3 extends over 13 amino acids. V shed 6 bases and J shed 1 base, with 9 bases lying between them. Germline V gene lookup returns CDR1 SEHNR and CDR2 FQNEAQ (reference sequence). The CDR3 is CASRVQTNTEAFF. The DNA for the CDR3 is TGTGCCAGCAGAGTACAGACGAACACTGAAGCTTTCTTT.

The J gene is TRBJ2-5, the V gene TRBV3-1 (or the pseudogene TRBV3-2); 11 nucleotides align to TRBD2. The length of the CDR3 is 16 residues. Unmatched junction bases numbered 5, after V lost 0 bases and J lost 5 bases. CDR1 and CDR2 (germline): LGHDT, YNNKEL (reference sequence). As DNA, the CDR3 is TGTGCCAGCAGCCAAGATGCGACTAGCGGGGAGGAGACCCAGTACTTC. Protein: CASSQDATSGEETQYF.

The chain employs TRBV5-4 and TRBJ1-5; D not certain. With 0 bases removed from V and 4 bases from J, the gap between germline ends came to 11 bases. The CDR3 loop spans 15 amino acids. Germline CDR1 SGHNT, CDR2 YYREEE (reference sequence). The chain's CDR3 is CASSLGPGGNQPQHF. CDR3 in DNA: TGTGCCAGCAGCTTGGGCCCGGGAGGGAATCAGCCCCAGCATTTT.

A remark on this clone: A clone one base away is much larger, so this may be a read error. The sample carries other DNA sequences with the same CDR3. The chain recombines TRBV19 with TRBJ1-2; D is unclear. CDR1 and CDR2 from the germline V gene are LNHDA and SQIVND (reference sequence). This CDR3 comprises 12 residues. The V end was cut by 5 bases, the J end by 2 bases, with 6 bases between. This CDR3 reads CASSRGNYGYTF. The CDR3 DNA is TGTGCCAGTAGTCGCGGGAACTATGGCTACACCTTC. Full variable domain (remainder filled in from reference TRBV19 and TRBJ1-2): DGGITQSPKYLFRKEGQNVTLSCEQNLNHDAMYWYRQDPGQGLRLIYYSQIVNDFQKGDIAEGYSVSREKKESFPLTVTSAQKNPTAFYLCASSRGNYGYTFGSGTRLTVV.

This chain links TRBV15 with TRBJ2-6; D possibly corresponds to TRBD2 (5 bases). The CDR3 has 16 amino acids. V was trimmed by 1 base and J by 3 bases, leaving 10 bases between them. The germline V gene encodes CDR1 LNHNV and CDR2 YYDKDF (reference sequence). The CDR3 nucleotides are TGTGCCACCAGCAGAGTTCCGGGGAGTGGGGCCAACGTCCTGACTTTC. Translated: CATSRVPGSGANVLTF.

This clone occurred a few times. The chain has TRBV29-1 and TRBJ1-1, with D possibly matching TRBD1 (6 bases). The CDR3 is 14 amino acids. Trimming stripped 5 bases from V and 1 base from J, with 14 bases between. Germline V gene data show CDR1 as SQVTM and CDR2 as ANQGSEA. In nucleotides, the CDR3 is TGCAGCGTTTTACCTCGGGGGGCGAACACTGAAGCTTTCTTT. It encodes CSVLPRGANTEAFF.